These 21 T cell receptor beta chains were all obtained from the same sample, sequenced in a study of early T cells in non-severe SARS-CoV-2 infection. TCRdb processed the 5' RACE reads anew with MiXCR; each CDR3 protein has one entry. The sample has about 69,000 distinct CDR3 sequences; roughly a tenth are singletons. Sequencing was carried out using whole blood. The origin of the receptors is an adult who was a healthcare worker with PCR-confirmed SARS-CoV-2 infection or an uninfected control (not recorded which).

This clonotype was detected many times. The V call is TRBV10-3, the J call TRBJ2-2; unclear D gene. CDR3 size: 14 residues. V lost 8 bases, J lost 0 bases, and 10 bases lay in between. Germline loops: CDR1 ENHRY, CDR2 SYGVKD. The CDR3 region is CAIVGYPNTGELFF. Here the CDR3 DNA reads TGTGCCATCGTGGGCTATCCGAACACCGGGGAGCTGTTTTTT.

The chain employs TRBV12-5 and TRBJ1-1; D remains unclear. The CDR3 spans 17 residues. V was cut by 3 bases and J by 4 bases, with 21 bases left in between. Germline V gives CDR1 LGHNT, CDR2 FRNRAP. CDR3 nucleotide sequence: TGTGCTAGTGGTTTCCGTACCTTGACATCGGCTGGCACTGAAGCTTTCTTT. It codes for CASGFRTLTSAGTEAFF.

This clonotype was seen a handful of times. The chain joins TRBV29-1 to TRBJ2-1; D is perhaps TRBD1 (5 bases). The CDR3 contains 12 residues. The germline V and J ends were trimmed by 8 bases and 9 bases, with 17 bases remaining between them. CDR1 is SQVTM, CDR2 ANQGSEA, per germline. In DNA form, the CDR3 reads TGCAGCCAGAGCCCAGGGTTCGGTGAGCAGTTCTTC. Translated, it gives CSQSPGFGEQFF.

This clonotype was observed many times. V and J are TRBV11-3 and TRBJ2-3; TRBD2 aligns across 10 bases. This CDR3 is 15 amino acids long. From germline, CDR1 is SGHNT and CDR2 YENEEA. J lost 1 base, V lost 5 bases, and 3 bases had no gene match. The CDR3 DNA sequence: TGTGCCAGCAGCGTCGGGACTAGCGGCACAGATACGCAGTATTTT. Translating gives CASSVGTSGTDTQYF.

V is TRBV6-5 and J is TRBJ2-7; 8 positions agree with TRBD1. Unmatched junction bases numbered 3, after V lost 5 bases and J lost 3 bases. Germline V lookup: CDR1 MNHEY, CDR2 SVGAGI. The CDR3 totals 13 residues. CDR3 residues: CASSTDRDYEQYF. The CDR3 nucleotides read TGTGCCAGCAGTACGGACAGGGACTACGAGCAGTACTTC.

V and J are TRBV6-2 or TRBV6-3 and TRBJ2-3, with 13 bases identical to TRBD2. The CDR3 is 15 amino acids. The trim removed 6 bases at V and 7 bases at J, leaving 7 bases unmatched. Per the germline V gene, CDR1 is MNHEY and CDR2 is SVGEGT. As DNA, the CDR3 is TGTGCCAGCAGATCCGGGACTAGCGGGACCTATACGCAGTATTTT. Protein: CASRSGTSGTYTQYF.

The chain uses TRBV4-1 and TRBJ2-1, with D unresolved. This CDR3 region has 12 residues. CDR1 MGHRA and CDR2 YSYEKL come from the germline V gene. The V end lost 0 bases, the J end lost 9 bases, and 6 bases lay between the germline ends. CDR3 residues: CASSQDGAEQFF. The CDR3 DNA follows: TGCGCCAGCAGCCAAGACGGCGCTGAGCAGTTCTTC.

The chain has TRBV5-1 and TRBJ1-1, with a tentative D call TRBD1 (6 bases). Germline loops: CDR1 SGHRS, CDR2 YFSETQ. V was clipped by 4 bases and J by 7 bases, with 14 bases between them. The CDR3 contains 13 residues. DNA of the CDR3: TGCGCCAGCAGCGTGACAGGTCGGGGTGAAGCTTTCTTT. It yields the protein CASSVTGRGEAFF.

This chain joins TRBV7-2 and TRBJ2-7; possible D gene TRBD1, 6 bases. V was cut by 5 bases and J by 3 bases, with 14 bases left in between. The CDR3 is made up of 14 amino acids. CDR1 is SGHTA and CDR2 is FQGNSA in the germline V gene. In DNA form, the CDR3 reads TGTGCCAGCAGCAGGGGGACGGAATACTACGAGCAGTACTTC. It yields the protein CASSRGTEYYEQYF.

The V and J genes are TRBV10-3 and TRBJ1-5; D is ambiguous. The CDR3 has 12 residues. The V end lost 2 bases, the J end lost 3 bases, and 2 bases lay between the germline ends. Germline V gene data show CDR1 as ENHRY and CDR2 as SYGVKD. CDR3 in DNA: TGTGCCATCAGTGAGAACAATCAGCCCCAGCATTTT. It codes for CAISENNQPQHF.

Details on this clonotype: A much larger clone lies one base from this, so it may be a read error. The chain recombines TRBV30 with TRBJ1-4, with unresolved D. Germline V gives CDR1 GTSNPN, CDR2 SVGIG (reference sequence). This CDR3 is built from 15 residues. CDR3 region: CAWTPAETGDEILFF. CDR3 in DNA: TGTGCCTGGACGCCAGCCGAAACGGGTGACGAAATACTGTTTTTT.

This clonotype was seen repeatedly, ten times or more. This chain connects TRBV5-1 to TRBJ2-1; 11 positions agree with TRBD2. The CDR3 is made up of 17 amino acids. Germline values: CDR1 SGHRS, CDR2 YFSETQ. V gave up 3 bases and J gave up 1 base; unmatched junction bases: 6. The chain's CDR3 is CASSSLTSGESYNEQFF. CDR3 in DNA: TGCGCCAGCAGCTCCTTGACTAGCGGGGAGTCCTACAATGAGCAGTTCTTC. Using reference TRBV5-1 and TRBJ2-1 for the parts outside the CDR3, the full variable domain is KAGVTQTPRYLIKTRGQQVTLSCSPISGHRSVSWYQQTPGQGLQFLFEYFSETQRNKGNFPGRFSGRQFSNSRSEMNVSTLELGDSALYLCASSSLTSGESYNEQFFGPGTRLTVL.

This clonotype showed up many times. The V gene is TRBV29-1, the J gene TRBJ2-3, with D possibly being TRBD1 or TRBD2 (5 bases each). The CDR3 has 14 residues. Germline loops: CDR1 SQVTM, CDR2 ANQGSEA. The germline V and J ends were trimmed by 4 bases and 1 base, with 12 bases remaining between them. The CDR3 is CSVGGLGGTDTQYF. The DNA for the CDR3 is TGCAGCGTTGGAGGGCTGGGGGGCACAGATACGCAGTATTTT.

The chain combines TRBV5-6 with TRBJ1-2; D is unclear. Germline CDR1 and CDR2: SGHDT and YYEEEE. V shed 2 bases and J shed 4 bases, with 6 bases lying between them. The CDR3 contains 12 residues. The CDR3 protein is CASSLKGYGYTF. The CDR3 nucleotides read TGTGCCAGCAGCTTAAAGGGCTATGGCTACACCTTC. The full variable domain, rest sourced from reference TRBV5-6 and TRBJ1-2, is DAGVTQSPTHLIKTRGQQVTLRCSPKSGHDTVSWYQQALGQGPQFIFQYYEEEERQRGNFPDRFSGHQFPNYSSELNVNALLLGDSALYLCASSLKGYGYTFGSGTRLTVV.

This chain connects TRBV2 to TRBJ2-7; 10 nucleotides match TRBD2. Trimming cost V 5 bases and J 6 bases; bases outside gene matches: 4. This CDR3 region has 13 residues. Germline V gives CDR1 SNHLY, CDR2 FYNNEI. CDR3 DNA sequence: TGTGCCAGCAGTCAGGGACTAGCGCGCGAGCAGTACTTC. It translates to CASSQGLAREQYF.

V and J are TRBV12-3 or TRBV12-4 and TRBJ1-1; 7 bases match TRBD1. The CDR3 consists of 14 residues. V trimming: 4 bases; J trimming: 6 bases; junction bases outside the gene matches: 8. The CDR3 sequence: CASSSTQGIAEAFF. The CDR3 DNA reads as TGTGCCAGCAGTTCCACACAGGGGATCGCTGAAGCTTTCTTT.

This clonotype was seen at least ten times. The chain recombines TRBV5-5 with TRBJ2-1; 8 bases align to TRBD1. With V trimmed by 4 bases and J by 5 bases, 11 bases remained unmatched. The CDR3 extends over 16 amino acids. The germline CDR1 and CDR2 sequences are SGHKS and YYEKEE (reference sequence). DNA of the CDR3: TGTGCCAGCAGCATAGGACAGGGTGTAAAAAACAATGAGCAGTTCTTC. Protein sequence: CASSIGQGVKNNEQFF.

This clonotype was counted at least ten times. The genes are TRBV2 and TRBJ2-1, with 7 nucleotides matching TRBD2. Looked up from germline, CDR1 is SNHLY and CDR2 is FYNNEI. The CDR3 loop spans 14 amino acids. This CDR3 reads CACHLSGGERKQFF. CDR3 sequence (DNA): TGTGCGTGCCATCTGTCGGGAGGTGAGCGGAAGCAGTTCTTC.

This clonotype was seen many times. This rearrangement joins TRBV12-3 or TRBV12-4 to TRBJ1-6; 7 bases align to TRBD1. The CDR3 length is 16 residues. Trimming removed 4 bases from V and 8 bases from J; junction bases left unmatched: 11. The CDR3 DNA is TGTGCCAGCAGTTCGGGGGCGCAGGGGGTTTATTCACCCCTCCACTTT. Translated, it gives CASSSGAQGVYSPLHF.

CDR3 in amino acids: CASSPNSYTDTQYF. CDR3 in DNA: TGTGCCAGCAGCCCGAACAGTTACACAGATACGCAGTATTTT. This chain joins TRBV7-3 and TRBJ2-3; the D is unclear. Germline values: CDR1 SGHTA, CDR2 FQGTGA. This CDR3 comprises 14 residues. Trimming took off 5 bases at V and 2 bases at J, with 11 bases between the two ends.

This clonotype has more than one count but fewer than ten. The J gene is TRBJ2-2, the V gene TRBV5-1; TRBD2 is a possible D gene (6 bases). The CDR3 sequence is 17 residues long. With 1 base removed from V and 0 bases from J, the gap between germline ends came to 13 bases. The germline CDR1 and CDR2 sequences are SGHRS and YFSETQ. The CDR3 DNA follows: TGCGCCAGCAGCTTGAGCCCCGGACTATCGAACACCGGGGAGCTGTTTTTT. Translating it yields CASSLSPGLSNTGELFF.